This TCR beta chain is from a study of blood T cell repertoires in COVID-19. Across the study: The United States, Italy and Spain provided the acute and convalescent COVID-19 samples. From T cells, B-cell-depleted T cells, or PBMCs came the material, which was cDNA or gDNA.

Original handling: Amplification with reference gene primers provided the estimates of nucleated cell counts. Produced via immunoSEQ multiplex PCR; TCRdb's table is partial and in-frame only. The D gene and trimming were derived from the DNA, and the V and J assignments and clone size from that table. This sample yields roughly 39,000 clones, of which 90% to 95% are seen a single time; 4.5% to 6.5% belongs to the top ten. Germline CDR1 and CDR2: SGHRS and YFSETQ. This CDR3 comprises 14 residues. Between the trimmed V and J ends, which lost 0 bases and 4 bases, there was a span of 10 bases. The chain is built from TRBV5-1 and TRBJ1-2; D perhaps matches TRBD1 (6 bases). The clonotype originates from a human donor in a cohort sampled during active COVID-19. The specimen was peripheral blood. The CDR3 here is CASSLVVGGYGYTF. The CDR3 DNA sequence: TGCGCCAGCAGCTTGGTAGTAGGGGGCTATGGCTACACCTTC. Full variable domain (remainder filled in from reference TRBV5-1 and TRBJ1-2): KAGVTQTPRYLIKTRGQQVTLSCSPISGHRSVSWYQQTPGQGLQFLFEYFSETQRNKGNFPGRFSGRQFSNSRSEMNVSTLELGDSALYLCASSLVVGGYGYTFGSGTRLTVV.